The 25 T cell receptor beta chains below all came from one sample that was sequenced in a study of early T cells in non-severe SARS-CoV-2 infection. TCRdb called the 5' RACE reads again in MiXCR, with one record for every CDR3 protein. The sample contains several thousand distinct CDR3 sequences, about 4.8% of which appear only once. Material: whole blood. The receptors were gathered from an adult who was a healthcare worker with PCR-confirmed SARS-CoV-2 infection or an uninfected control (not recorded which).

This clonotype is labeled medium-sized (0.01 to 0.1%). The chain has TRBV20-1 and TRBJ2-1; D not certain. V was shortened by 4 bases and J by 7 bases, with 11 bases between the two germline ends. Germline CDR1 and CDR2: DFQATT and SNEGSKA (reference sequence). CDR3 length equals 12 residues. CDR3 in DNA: TGCAGTGCTACTATCCTAGATAATGAGCAGTTCTTC. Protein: CSATILDNEQFF.

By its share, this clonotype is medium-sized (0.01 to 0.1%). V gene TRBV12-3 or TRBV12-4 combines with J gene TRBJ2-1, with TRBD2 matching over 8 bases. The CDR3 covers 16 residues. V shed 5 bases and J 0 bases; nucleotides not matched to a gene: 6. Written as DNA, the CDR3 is TGTGCCAGCAGTAAAGCAAGCGGGAGCTCCTACAATGAGCAGTTCTTC. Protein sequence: CASSKASGSSYNEQFF.

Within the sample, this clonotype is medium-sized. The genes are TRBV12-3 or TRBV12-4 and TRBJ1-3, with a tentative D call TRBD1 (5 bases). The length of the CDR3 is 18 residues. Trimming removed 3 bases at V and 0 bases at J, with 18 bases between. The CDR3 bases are TGTGCCAGCAGTTTTGCGGGGCAGATCCTTCTCTCTGGAAACACCATATATTTT. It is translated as CASSFAGQILLSGNTIYF.

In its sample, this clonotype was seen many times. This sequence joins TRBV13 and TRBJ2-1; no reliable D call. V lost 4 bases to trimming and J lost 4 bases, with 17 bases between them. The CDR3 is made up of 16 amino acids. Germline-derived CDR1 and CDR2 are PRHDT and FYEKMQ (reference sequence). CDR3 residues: CASSYPRWAVYNEQFF. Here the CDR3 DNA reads TGTGCCAGCAGCTACCCCCGATGGGCGGTTTACAATGAGCAGTTCTTC.

CDR3 residues: CASSLEISSYEQYF. The DNA for the CDR3 is TGTGCCAGCAGCTTAGAAATTAGCTCCTACGAGCAGTACTTC. The chain couples TRBV7-6 to TRBJ2-7; D remains ambiguous. Germline CDR1 is SGHVS and CDR2 is FNYEAQ. V gave up 1 base and J gave up 0 bases, with 7 bases separating them. This CDR3 comprises 14 residues. The entire variable domain, with the rest obtained from reference TRBV7-6 and TRBJ2-7, is as follows: GAGVSQSPRYKVTKRGQDVALRCDPISGHVSLYWYRQALGQGPEFLTYFNYEAQQDKSGLPNDRFSAERPEGSISTLTIQRTEQRDSAMYRCASSLEISSYEQYFGPGTRLTVT.

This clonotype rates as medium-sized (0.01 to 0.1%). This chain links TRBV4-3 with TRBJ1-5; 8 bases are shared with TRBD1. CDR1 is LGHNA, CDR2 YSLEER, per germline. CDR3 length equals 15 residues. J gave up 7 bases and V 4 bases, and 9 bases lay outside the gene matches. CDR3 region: CASSRRTGIGQPQHF. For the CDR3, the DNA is TGCGCCAGCAGCCGTAGGACAGGGATCGGGCAGCCCCAGCATTTT.

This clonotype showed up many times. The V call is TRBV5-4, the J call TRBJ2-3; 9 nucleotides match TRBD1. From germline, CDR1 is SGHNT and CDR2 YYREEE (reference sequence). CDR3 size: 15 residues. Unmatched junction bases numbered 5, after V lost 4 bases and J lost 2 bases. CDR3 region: CASSLGTGFTDTQYF. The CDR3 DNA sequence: TGTGCCAGCAGCCTGGGGACAGGGTTCACAGATACGCAGTATTTT.

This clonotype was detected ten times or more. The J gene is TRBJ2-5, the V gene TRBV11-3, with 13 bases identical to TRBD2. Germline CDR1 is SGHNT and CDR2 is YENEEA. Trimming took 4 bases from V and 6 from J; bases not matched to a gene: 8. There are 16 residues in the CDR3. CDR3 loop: CASSSAGTSGMKTQYF. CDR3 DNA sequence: TGTGCCAGCAGCTCCGCCGGGACTAGCGGGATGAAGACCCAGTACTTC.

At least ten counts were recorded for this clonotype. CDR3 sequence: CASSLASPGNTIYF. The DNA of the CDR3 is TGTGCCAGCAGCTTAGCTTCGCCGGGAAACACCATATATTTT. The chain links TRBV7-3 to TRBJ1-3; D unclear. Germline V gene sequence: CDR1 SGHTA, CDR2 FQGTGA. There are 14 residues in the CDR3. The germline V and J ends were trimmed by 2 bases and 4 bases, with 9 bases remaining between them.

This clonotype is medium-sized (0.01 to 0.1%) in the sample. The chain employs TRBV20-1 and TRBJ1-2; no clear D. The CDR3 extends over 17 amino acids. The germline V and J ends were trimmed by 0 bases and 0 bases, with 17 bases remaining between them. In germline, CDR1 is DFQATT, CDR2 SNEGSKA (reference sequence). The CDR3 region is CSARDHQARIPNYGYTF. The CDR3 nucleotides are TGCAGTGCTAGAGATCATCAGGCGAGGATTCCTAACTATGGCTACACCTTC.

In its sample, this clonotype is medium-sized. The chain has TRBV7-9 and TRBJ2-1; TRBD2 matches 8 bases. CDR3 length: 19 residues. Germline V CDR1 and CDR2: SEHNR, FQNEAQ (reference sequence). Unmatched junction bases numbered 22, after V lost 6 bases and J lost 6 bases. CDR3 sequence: CASRLPSGAGAPNGNEQFF. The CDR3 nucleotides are TGTGCCAGCAGACTTCCCTCGGGAGCGGGAGCCCCGAATGGCAATGAGCAGTTCTTC.

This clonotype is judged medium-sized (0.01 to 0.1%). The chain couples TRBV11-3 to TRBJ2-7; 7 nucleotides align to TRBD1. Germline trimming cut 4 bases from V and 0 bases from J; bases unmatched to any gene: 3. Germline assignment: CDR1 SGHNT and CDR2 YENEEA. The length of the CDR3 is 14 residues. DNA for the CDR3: TGTGCCAGCAGCTCCGGGACAGCCTCCTACGAGCAGTACTTC. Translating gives CASSSGTASYEQYF.

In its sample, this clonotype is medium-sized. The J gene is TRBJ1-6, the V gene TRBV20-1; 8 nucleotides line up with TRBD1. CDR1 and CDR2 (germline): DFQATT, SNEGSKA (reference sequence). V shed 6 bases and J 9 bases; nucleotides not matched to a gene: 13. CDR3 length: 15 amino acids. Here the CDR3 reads CSAPDRERSISPLHF. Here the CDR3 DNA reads TGCAGTGCCCCGGACAGGGAGAGGTCGATTTCACCCCTCCACTTT.

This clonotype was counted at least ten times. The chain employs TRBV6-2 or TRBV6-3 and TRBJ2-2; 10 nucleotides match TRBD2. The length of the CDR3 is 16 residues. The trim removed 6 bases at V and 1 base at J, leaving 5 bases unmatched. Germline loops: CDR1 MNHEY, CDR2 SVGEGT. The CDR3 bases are TGTGCCAGCAGCCCCCGGACTAGCGGGAACACCGGGGAGCTGTTTTTT. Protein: CASSPRTSGNTGELFF.

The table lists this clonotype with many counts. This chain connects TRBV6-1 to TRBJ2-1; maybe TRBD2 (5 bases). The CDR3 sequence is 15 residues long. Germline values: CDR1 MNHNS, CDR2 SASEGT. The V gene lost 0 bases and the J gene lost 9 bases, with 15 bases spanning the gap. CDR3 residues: CASSEAGLALSEQFF. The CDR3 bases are TGTGCCAGCAGTGAAGCTGGACTGGCTTTGAGTGAGCAGTTCTTC.

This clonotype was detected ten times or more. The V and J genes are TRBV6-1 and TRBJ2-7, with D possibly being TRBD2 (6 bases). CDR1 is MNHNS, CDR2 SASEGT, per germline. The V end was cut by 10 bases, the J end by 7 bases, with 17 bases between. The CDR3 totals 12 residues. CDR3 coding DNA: TGTGCCACTCTCCGGGACGCGGGAGAGCAGTACGTC. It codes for CATLRDAGEQYV.

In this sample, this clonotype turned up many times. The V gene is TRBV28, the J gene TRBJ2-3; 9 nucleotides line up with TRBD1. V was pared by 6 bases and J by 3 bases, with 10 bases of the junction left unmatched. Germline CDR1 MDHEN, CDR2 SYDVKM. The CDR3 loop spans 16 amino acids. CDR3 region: CASRPDRGLGTDTQYF. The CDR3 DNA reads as TGTGCCAGCAGGCCGGACAGGGGATTAGGGACAGATACGCAGTATTTT.

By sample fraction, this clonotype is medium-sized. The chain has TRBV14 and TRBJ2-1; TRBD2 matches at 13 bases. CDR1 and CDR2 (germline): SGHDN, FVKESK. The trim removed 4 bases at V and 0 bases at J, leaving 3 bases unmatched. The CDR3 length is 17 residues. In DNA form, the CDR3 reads TGTGCCAGCAGCCCACGGACTAGCGGGAGCTCCTACAATGAGCAGTTCTTC. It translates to CASSPRTSGSSYNEQFF.

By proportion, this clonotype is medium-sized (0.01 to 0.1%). CDR3 in amino acids: CASSLGLAGDPDTQYF. The CDR3 coding sequence is TGTGCCAGTAGTCTCGGACTAGCGGGAGACCCAGATACGCAGTATTTT. The chain is built from TRBV19 and TRBJ2-3, with 13 bases lining up with TRBD2. J was trimmed by 4 bases and V by 5 bases; bases with no gene match: 6. The CDR3 length is 16 residues. Per the germline V gene, CDR1 is LNHDA and CDR2 is SQIVND (reference sequence).

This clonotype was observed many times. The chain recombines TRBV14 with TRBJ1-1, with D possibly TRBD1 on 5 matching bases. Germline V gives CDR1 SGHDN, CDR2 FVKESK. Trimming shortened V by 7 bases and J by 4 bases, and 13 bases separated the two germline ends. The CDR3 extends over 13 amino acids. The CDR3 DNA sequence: TGTGCCAGCAAAAACAGCGGGGCCACTGAAGCTTTCTTT. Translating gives CASKNSGATEAFF.

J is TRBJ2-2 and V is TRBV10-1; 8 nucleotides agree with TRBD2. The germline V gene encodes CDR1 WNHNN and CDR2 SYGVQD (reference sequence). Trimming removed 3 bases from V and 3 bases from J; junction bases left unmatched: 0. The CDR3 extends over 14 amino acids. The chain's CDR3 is CASSDGRDTGELFF. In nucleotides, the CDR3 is TGCGCCAGCAGTGACGGGAGGGACACCGGGGAGCTGTTTTTT.

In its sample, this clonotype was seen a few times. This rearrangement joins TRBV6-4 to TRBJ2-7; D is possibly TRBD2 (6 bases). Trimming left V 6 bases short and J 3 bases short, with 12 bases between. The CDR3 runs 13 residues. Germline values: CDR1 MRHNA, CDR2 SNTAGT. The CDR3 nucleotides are TGTGCCAGCAGCATGGGACTTGGCTACGAGCAGTACTTC. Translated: CASSMGLGYEQYF.

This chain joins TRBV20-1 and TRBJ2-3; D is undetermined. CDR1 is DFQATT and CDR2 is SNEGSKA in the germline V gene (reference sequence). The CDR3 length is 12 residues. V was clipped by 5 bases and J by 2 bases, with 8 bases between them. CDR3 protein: CSAGTDTDTQYF. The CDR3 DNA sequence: TGCAGTGCTGGAACGGACACAGATACGCAGTATTTT.

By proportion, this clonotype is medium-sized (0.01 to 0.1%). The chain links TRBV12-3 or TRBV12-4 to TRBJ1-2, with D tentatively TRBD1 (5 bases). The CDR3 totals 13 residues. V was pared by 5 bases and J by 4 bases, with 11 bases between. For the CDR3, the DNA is TGTGCCAGCAGTCCGACAGTGACCTATGGCTACACCTTC. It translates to CASSPTVTYGYTF.

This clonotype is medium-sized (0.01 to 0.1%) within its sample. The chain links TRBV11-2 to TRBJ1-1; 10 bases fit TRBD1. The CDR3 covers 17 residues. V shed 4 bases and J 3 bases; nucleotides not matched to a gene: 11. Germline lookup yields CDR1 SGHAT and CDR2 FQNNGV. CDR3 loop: CASSWNRDRGVDTEAFF. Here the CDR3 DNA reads TGTGCCAGCAGCTGGAACCGGGACAGGGGTGTTGACACTGAAGCTTTCTTT.